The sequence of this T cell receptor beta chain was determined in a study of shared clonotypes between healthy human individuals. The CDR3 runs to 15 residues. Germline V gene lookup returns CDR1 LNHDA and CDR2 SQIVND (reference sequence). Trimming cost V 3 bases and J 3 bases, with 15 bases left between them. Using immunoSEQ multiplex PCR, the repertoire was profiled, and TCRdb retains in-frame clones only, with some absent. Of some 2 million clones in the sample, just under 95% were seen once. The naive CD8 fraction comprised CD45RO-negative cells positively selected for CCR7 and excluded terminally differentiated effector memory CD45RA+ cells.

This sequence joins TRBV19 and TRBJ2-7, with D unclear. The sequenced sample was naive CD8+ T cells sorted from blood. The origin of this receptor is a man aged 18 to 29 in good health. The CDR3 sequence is CASSMHLDPFYEQYF. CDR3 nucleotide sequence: TGTGCCAGTAGTATGCACTTAGACCCATTCTACGAGCAGTACTTC.